This entry is about one T cell receptor (beta chain). The data stem from a study of blood T cell repertoires in COVID-19. Study-level information: Spain, Italy and the United States supplied samples that represented acute and convalescent COVID-19. PBMCs, B-cell-depleted T cells, or T cells were the source of the cDNA or gDNA that made up the material.

Germline assignment: CDR1 SGHRS and CDR2 YFSETQ. Unmatched junction bases numbered 4, after V lost 4 bases and J lost 1 base. The CDR3 is 14 amino acids. Methods used by the authors: Nucleated cell counts were estimated from reference gene primer amplification. Assay used: immunoSEQ multiplex PCR; TCRdb lists only in-frame clones, some missing. V, J and clone size were drawn from that table, and D and trimming were deduced from the DNA. There are about 51,000 clones in the sample; about 86% occur only once, and approximately 4.1% lies in the top ten. The chain carries TRBV5-1 and TRBJ2-5; 7 bases line up with TRBD1. Sample: peripheral blood. The sequence derives from a man older than 75 with active COVID-19. The DNA of the CDR3 is TGCGCCAGCAGCCTGGGGACAGCCCAAGAGACCCAGTACTTC. This gives the protein CASSLGTAQETQYF.